This TCR beta chain was profiled in a study of blood T cell repertoires in COVID-19 (dated by TCRdb to the early 2020s). Regarding the study in general: The collaborator samples originated in the United States, Italy and Spain and spanned the acute and convalescent phases of COVID-19. The material from the prospective study consisted of cDNA or gDNA derived from T cells, B-cell-depleted T cells, or PBMCs. Subjects who had been exposed to COVID-19, were actively infected with it, or had recovered from it provided the deeply sampled blood TCRbeta repertoires that made up the dataset. The repertoires were released in a freely available public database intended as a resource for research on the immune response to SARS-CoV-2. Samples were obtained from the ongoing ImmuneRACE study (first 160 participants) and from over a thousand subjects provided by 6 global collaborators. The sample metadata nearly always contained a de-identified subject ID, COVID-19 status, age in years and sex. HLA class I and class II types, where available, came from metadata supplied by the sample provider rather than from assay-based typing. The full study reports these points: How much clinical and demographic metadata was included differed by source and by participant, and the metadata was provided uncurated.

TCRbeta CDR3 regions were amplified from genomic DNA using the immunoSEQ Assay, a bias-controlled multiplex PCR. The authors' pipeline ran thus. The number of nucleated cells in each sample was estimated by amplification of reference gene primers within the assay. To quantify the absolute abundance of each unique TCRbeta CDR3 rearrangement, sequence reads were collapsed and filtered. Productive Simpson clonality was computed per sample as the square root of Simpson's diversity index over productive rearrangements. What TCRdb holds here is the immuneACCESS table cut down to in-frame rearrangements. Part of the clones is not present; checked against another copy, under half of the missing clones reflect an unresolved V gene, and the others are unexplained. V and J calls and clone size are those listed in that table; D and trimming were worked out from the DNA. The sample has 300,000 or so clones on record, about nine tenths of them singletons. 2.2% of the sample is taken by the ten largest.

Trimming accounts for 10 bases at V and 6 bases at J, while the number of junction bases matched to no gene is 6. The germline V gene (reference sequence) yields MNHEY for CDR1 and SMNVEV for CDR2. The CDR3, cysteine through phenylalanine, is 12 amino acids long. Only CDR3 DNA is held: 36 bases, read in frame from base 1. Notes on this clone: What this receptor recognizes is not known. No qualities accompany the bases; no much larger clone lies one base away.

One collaborating source in Seattle enrolled patients while the patients were actively infected and followed the patients over time throughout the course of disease. Collaborating institutions collected whole blood in K2EDTA tubes following their own protocols. For TCRbeta analysis, collaborators shipped samples as frozen whole blood, isolated PBMCs, or DNA extracted from either of those sample types. The sample comprised peripheral blood. Here the chain combines TRBV27 and TRBJ2-7; TRBD2 matches 10 bases in the middle. The sequence came from a young woman with COVID-19, enrolled during active disease. Read as DNA, the sequence is TGTGCCACCCGGACTAGCGGAAGCGAGCAGTACTTC. It encodes CATRTSGSEQYF.